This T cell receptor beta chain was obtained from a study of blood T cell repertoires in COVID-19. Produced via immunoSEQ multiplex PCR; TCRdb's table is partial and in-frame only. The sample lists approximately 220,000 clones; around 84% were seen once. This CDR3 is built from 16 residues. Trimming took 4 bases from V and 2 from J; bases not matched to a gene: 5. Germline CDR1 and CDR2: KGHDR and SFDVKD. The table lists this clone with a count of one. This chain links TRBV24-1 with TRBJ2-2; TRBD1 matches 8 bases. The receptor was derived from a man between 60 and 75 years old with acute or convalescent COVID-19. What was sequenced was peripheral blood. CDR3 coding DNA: TGTGCCACCAGTGACACGACAGGGGTTAACACCGGGGAGCTGTTTTTT. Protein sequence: CATSDTTGVNTGELFF.